Listed below are T cell receptor beta chains from one sample, sequenced in a study of shared clonotypes between healthy human individuals. Measured with immunoSEQ multiplex PCR; TCRdb has only the in-frame clones, and not every one. Here the sample spans about 1 million clones, roughly 80% being singletons. Input material: memory CD4+ T cells sorted from blood. These receptors were obtained from a man between 18 and 29 years old in good health. Each CDR3 is given with its conserved first and last residue. A D gene is named only where the DNA matches it firmly. Part of the rows lack a size; the others show once, few, many or a class for expanded clones.

CDR3 length	V gene	clone size	J gene	D gene	CDR3 DNA	CDR3 protein
15	TRBV7-2	.	TRBJ1-5	.	TGTGCCAGCAGCTCCGGAGGGACGGGGAATCAGCCCCAGCATTTT	CASSSGGTGNQPQHF
13	TRBV11-1	few	TRBJ1-1	.	TGTGCCAGCAGCGCCCGTACCCACACTGAAGCTTTCTTT	CASSARTHTEAFF
11	TRBV19	.	TRBJ1-2	.	TGTGCCAGTAGTGAGAGCTATGGCTACACCTTC	CASSESYGYTF
16	TRBV5-1	few	TRBJ2-5	TRBD2	TGCGCCAGCAGCTCCGGGACTAGCGGGGGTTCGGAGACCCAGTACTTC	CASSSGTSGGSETQYF
15	TRBV5-1	.	TRBJ1-3	.	TGCGCCAGCAGCTTGGGCGACAGCTCTGGAAACACCATATATTTT	CASSLGDSSGNTIYF
13	TRBV18	.	TRBJ1-1	.	TGTGCCAGCTCACCGACAGTGGACACTGAAGCTTTCTTT	CASSPTVDTEAFF
15	TRBV30	once	TRBJ1-2	.	TGTGCCTGGAGTCCCAGGGCTTACACAGGGTATGGCTACACCTTC	CAWSPRAYTGYGYTF
16	TRBV2	.	TRBJ1-2	.	TGTGCCAGCAGTGGGAGGAACAGGGCTGCTAACTATGGCTACACCTTC	CASSGRNRAANYGYTF
15	TRBV25-1	.	TRBJ2-7	.	TGTGCCAGCAGGGCCAGGGGGGGACATTCCTACGAGCAGTACTTC	CASRARGGHSYEQYF
14	TRBV10-3	.	TRBJ1-4	.	TGTGCCATCAGTGAGTCGGTGGGGCAGGGAAAACTGTTTTTT	CAISESVGQGKLFF
13	TRBV29-1	.	TRBJ1-2	.	TGCAGCGTTGAAGATATCTATGCGGGGGGCTACACCTTC	CSVEDIYAGGYTF
18	TRBV18	.	TRBJ1-2	TRBD1	TGTGCCAGCTCACCACAGACAGGGGGCCAAGCTATTAACTATGGCTACACCTTC	CASSPQTGGQAINYGYTF
12	TRBV7-9	few	TRBJ1-3	.	TGTGCCGGCGCAGGGGCTGGAAACACCATATATTTT	CAGAGAGNTIYF
15	TRBV27	.	TRBJ1-6	TRBD1	TGTGCCAGCAGTCTGACAGGGGAAGGCAATTCACCCCTCCACTTT	CASSLTGEGNSPLHF
17	TRBV18	.	TRBJ1-4	TRBD1	TGTGCCAGCTCACACTATGACAGGGGTGAAACTAATGAAAAACTGTTTTTT	CASSHYDRGETNEKLFF
15	TRBV19	.	TRBJ1-2	.	TGTGCCAGTAGTATAGGGGCCGGGAGCGGCTATGGCTACACCTTC	CASSIGAGSGYGYTF
14	TRBV5-8	once	TRBJ1-1	.	TGTGCCAGCAGCTTGGCCCAGGGATCGACTGAAGCTTTCTTT	CASSLAQGSTEAFF
14	TRBV25-1	.	TRBJ2-2	.	TGTGCCAGCAGTGAACCCCTAGCGTCTGGGGAGCTGTTTTTT	CASSEPLASGELFF
13	TRBV6-6	.	TRBJ2-7	.	TGTGCCAGCTTGGAGCGAACCCGAGACGAGCAGTACTTC	CASLERTRDEQYF
15	TRBV10-3	.	TRBJ1-2	TRBD1	TGTGCCATCGGGGCTACGGGACAGGGGAACTATGGCTACACCTTC	CAIGATGQGNYGYTF
14	TRBV5-1	.	TRBJ1-1	.	TGCGCCAGCAGCTTGGGGGGCAGAGACACTGAAGCTTTCTTT	CASSLGGRDTEAFF
14	TRBV6-1	many	TRBJ2-7	TRBD1	TGTGCCAGCACAGGACAGGGAAGATCCTACGAGCAGTACTTC	CASTGQGRSYEQYF
12	TRBV2	.	TRBJ2-7	TRBD2	TGTGCCAGCAGTGGGGTTCCTAGCGGGGGAAACTTC	CASSGVPSGGNF
13	TRBV7-2	.	TRBJ1-5	TRBD1	TGTGCCAGCAGCGTGACAGGGATGCAGCCCCAGCATTTT	CASSVTGMQPQHF
15	TRBV10-3	few	TRBJ1-3	.	TGTGCCATCAGTGGGCAGCTGAGCTCTGGAAACACCATATATTTT	CAISGQLSSGNTIYF
15	TRBV6-1	.	TRBJ1-3	TRBD1	TGTGCCAGCAGGGATGGGACAGGCACCGGAAACACCATATATTTT	CASRDGTGTGNTIYF
13	TRBV10-3	.	TRBJ1-2	.	TGTGCCACACAATCCACAGGGCGCTATGGCTACACCTTC	CATQSTGRYGYTF
15	TRBV6-5	.	TRBJ2-7	.	TGTGCCAGCAGACCTACCTTGGACAGAGGCTACGAGCAGTACTTC	CASRPTLDRGYEQYF
16	TRBV18	once	TRBJ2-1	.	TGTGCCAGCTCACCGCTTAGGACTGTCTCCTACAATGAGCAGTTCTTC	CASSPLRTVSYNEQFF
13	TRBV5-1	few	TRBJ1-1	TRBD1	TGCGCCAGCACCCTCGACAGGGACACTGAAGCTTTCTTT	CASTLDRDTEAFF
16	TRBV10-2	few	TRBJ1-4	.	TGCGCCAGCAGTGATCAAGTTTTCAAACGGGGTGAAAAACTGTTTTTT	CASSDQVFKRGEKLFF
17	TRBV5-4	.	TRBJ1-1	TRBD1	TGTGCCAGCAGCTTAACGGAGGGGGCGCGAATGAACACTGAAGCTTTCTTT	CASSLTEGARMNTEAFF